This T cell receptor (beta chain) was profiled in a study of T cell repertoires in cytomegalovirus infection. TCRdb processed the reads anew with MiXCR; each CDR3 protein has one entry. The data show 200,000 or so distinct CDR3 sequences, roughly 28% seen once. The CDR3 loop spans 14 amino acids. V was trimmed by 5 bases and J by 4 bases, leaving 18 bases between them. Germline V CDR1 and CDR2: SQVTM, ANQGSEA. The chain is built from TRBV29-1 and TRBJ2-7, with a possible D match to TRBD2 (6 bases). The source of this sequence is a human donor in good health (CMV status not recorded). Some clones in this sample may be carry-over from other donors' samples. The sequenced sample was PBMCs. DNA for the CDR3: TGCAGCGTTCTCGCCTTGGAGGGGCGGTACGAGCAGTACTTC. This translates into CSVLALEGRYEQYF.